This T cell receptor beta chain emerged from a study of early T cells in non-severe SARS-CoV-2 infection. Study-wide results and caveats: VDJdb-based matching was biased toward anti-spike CD8 responses and missed private and CD4 specificities.

J gave up 7 bases and V 7 bases, and 10 bases lay outside the gene matches. This CDR3 spans 14 amino acids. The V gene's germline CDR1 is SNHLY and CDR2 FYNNEI. This clonotype has only a few counts. Antigen: not known. Individual cDNA molecules each received unique molecular identifiers attached to them. TCRdb re-called the 5' RACE reads with MiXCR, one entry per CDR3 protein. This sample yields roughly 49,000 distinct CDR3 sequences, of which about 4.6% are seen a single time; 5% to 6.5% belongs to the top ten. The chain employs TRBV2 and TRBJ2-1, with 7 bases matching TRBD2. What was sequenced was whole blood. The sequence was collected from an adult who was a healthcare worker with PCR-confirmed SARS-CoV-2 infection or an uninfected control (not recorded which). The CDR3: CASTASGLVNEQFF. DNA of the CDR3: TGTGCCAGCACGGCTAGCGGTTTAGTGAATGAGCAGTTCTTC. Using reference TRBV2 and TRBJ2-1 for the parts outside the CDR3, the full variable domain is EPEVTQTPSHQVTQMGQEVILRCVPISNHLYFYWYRQILGQKVEFLVSFYNNEISEKSEIFDDQFSVERPDGSNFTLKIRSTKLEDSAMYFCASTASGLVNEQFFGPGTRLTVL.